One sample yielded the 22 T cell receptor beta chains listed below, sequenced in a study of tumor and adjacent non-tumor tissue in lung cancer. A modified ARM-PCR protocol with three rounds of nested PCR amplified TCRbeta. TCRdb processed the multiplex PCR reads anew with MiXCR; each CDR3 protein has one entry. The sample consists of about 75,000 distinct CDR3 sequences, around 70% of them appearing once. No cell sorting was done before RNA was extracted from the tissue. This non-tumor lung sample came from over 3 cm beyond the tumor edge. The sample comprised distant non-tumor lung tissue. All receptors derive from a woman aged 50 to 60 with non-small cell lung cancer.

Points on this clonotype: A clone one base away is much larger, so this may be a read error. The chain carries TRBV10-3 and TRBJ2-7; the D is unclear. CDR1 is ENHRY, CDR2 SYGVKD, per germline. This CDR3 has 13 amino acids. The CDR3 nucleotides read TGTGCCATCAGTGAGTCGGCCTACTACAAGCAGTACTTC. Residues: CAISESAYYKQYF.

V and J are TRBV10-3 and TRBJ2-2, with D unclear. The CDR3 has 15 amino acids. Trimming removed 8 bases at V and 0 bases at J, with 13 bases between. CDR1 and CDR2 (germline): ENHRY, SYGVKD. The CDR3 loop is CAIRHRRTNTGELFF. CDR3 coding DNA: TGTGCCATCCGGCACCGGCGGACGAACACCGGGGAGCTGTTTTTT.

This clonotype was counted at least ten times. V usage is TRBV4-1 and J usage is TRBJ2-1, with TRBD1 as a possible D gene (6 bases). The germline gives CDR1 MGHRA, CDR2 YSYEKL. V was trimmed by 4 bases and J by 10 bases, leaving 14 bases between them. This CDR3 spans 13 amino acids. CDR3 in DNA: TGCGCCAGCAGCCCCGGGACACACATAGAGCAGTTCTTC. It translates to CASSPGTHIEQFF.

About this clonotype itself: A much larger clonotype is one base distant, so this may be a read error. V gene TRBV6-1 combines with J gene TRBJ2-2, with D unresolved. The CDR3 loop spans 15 amino acids. CDR1 is MNHNS, CDR2 SASEGT, per germline. The V and J ends lost 4 bases and 2 bases respectively, with 11 bases between them. As DNA, the CDR3 is TGTGCCAGCAGTGCCAGAAGCCAAAACACCGGGGAGCTGTTTTTT. Translated, it gives CASSARSQNTGELFF.

Concerning this clonotype: One base away lies a much larger clone, so this may be a sequencing read error. The rearrangement links TRBV9 to TRBJ2-7, with D perhaps assigned TRBD1 or TRBD2 (5 bases each). The J call is uncertain, as TRBJ2-1 better fits the DNA end. In germline, CDR1 is SGDLS, CDR2 YYNGEE. This CDR3 comprises 13 residues. The CDR3 nucleotides are TGTGCCAGCAACCGGGACGGACGCCACGAGCAGTTCTTC. Translating it yields CASNRDGRHEQFF.

This clonotype has a count of ten or more. The chain joins TRBV20-1 to TRBJ2-3; 10 positions agree with TRBD1. The CDR3 length is 15 residues. CDR1 and CDR2 (germline): DFQATT, SNEGSKA (reference sequence). J was trimmed by 1 base and V by 5 bases; bases with no gene match: 6. The DNA of the CDR3 is TGCAGTGCTCCCGACAGGGGGCTGGGCACAGATACGCAGTATTTT. Translated: CSAPDRGLGTDTQYF.

Note on this clonotype: The junction departs from germline at one end; a sequencing error may be responsible. This chain joins TRBV20-1 and TRBJ2-1; D may be TRBD2 (5 bases). CDR1 and CDR2 from the germline V gene are DFQATT and SNEGSKA (reference sequence). The CDR3 is 18 amino acids. The CDR3 sequence: CSARPLAGDPFSYNDQFF. The CDR3 DNA follows: TGCAGTGCTAGACCGCTAGCTGGAGATCCTTTCTCCTACAATGATCAGTTCTTC.

About this clonotype itself: At one end the junction does not follow the germline gene, possibly because of a read error. The chain has TRBV11-2 and TRBJ2-7; D is perhaps TRBD2 (6 bases). The germline V gene encodes CDR1 SGHAT and CDR2 FQNNGV. The CDR3 has 14 residues. As DNA, the CDR3 is TGTGCCAGCAGCACTAGCCCGGGAAACTACAAGCAGTACTTC. Translating it yields CASSTSPGNYKQYF.

This clonotype was seen once. A clone one base away is much larger, so this may be a read error. V is TRBV4-2 and J is TRBJ2-7; 11 nucleotides align to TRBD1. Germline V CDR1 and CDR2: LGHNA, YNFKEQ. The CDR3 contains 15 residues. In nucleotides, the CDR3 is TGTGCCAGCAGCCAAGAAGGACAGGGGGCCTACGAGCGGTACTTC. The encoded protein is CASSQEGQGAYERYF.

Concerning this clonotype: At one of its ends the junction is not consistent with the germline gene, which may arise from a read error. V usage is TRBV5-6 and J usage is TRBJ1-5; D is unresolved. The CDR3 sequence is 15 residues long. CDR1 SGHDT and CDR2 YYEEEE come from the germline V gene. The CDR3 bases are TGTGCCAGCAGCTTGAGGACTTTTCGCAATCGGCCCCAGCATTTT. Translated, it gives CASSLRTFRNRPQHF.

This chain joins TRBV29-1 and TRBJ1-2; 7 bases match TRBD1. The CDR3 runs 14 residues. After removal of 6 bases from V and 6 bases from J, the junction contained 13 bases not matched to a gene. Germline lookup yields CDR1 SQVTM and CDR2 ANQGSEA. The CDR3 sequence is CSVLNGQVAHGYTF. For the CDR3, the DNA is TGCAGCGTCCTAAATGGACAGGTGGCACATGGCTACACCTTC.

The genes are TRBV6-5 and TRBJ2-7, with 7 bases that match TRBD2. This CDR3 is 17 amino acids long. Germline-derived CDR1 and CDR2 are MNHEY and SVGAGI. V was clipped by 4 bases and J by 10 bases; unmatched bases: 22. CDR3 DNA sequence: TGTGCCAGCAGTTCCGCTACTGGGACTTGCGGGAGTCGTTTACAGTACTTC. Translated: CASSSATGTCGSRLQYF.

In regard to this clonotype: The conserved closing phenylalanine or tryptophan is absent in this CDR3, likely reflecting a read error. It is unclear where the CDR3 begins or ends on the DNA, so no DNA is shown, and the CDR3 is as TCRdb lists it. V and J are TRBV4-2 and TRBJ1-1; the tabulated D call, TRBD1, remains unverified against the DNA. From its first to its last residue, the CDR3 has 15 amino acids. Germline lookup yields CDR1 LGHNA and CDR2 YNFKEQ. The CDR3 protein is CASSQHRGANTEALY.

V is TRBV10-3 and J is TRBJ1-2; D gene ambiguous. V lost 3 bases and J lost 11, with 13 bases in between. Germline assignment: CDR1 ENHRY and CDR2 SYGVKD. There are 12 residues in the CDR3. The CDR3 coding sequence is TGTGCCATCAGTGAAAGGGTCTATGTGTACACCTTC. Translating it yields CAISERVYVYTF.

For the CDR3, the DNA is TGCAGCGTTGCGGTCAATAGCGAGAGGGTTGTGGAGATACAGTACTTC. Amino acids: CSVAVNSERVVEIQYF. J is TRBJ2-5 and V is TRBV29-1, with TRBD2 as a possible D gene (5 bases). Trimming cost V 4 bases and J 11 bases, with 29 bases left between them. This CDR3 has 16 amino acids. CDR1 and CDR2 (germline): SQVTM, ANQGSEA.

The V and J genes are TRBV20-1 and TRBJ1-1; TRBD1 is a possible D gene (6 bases). The CDR3 is 15 amino acids. CDR1 DFQATT and CDR2 SNEGSKA come from the germline V gene (reference sequence). V lost 8 bases and J 4 bases, leaving 23 bases between the germline ends. CDR3 protein: CSTTIPGGRSTEAFF. The CDR3 DNA reads as TGCAGTACCACAATTCCGGGGGGCCGGAGCACTGAAGCTTTCTTT.

The chain carries TRBV6-6 and TRBJ2-6; D may be TRBD2 (5 bases). Trimming removed 11 bases from V and 2 bases from J, with 19 bases in between. The CDR3 has 16 residues. The germline V gene encodes CDR1 MNHNY and CDR2 SVGAGI (reference sequence). This CDR3 is CAGAKEAYPGANVLTF. The DNA for the CDR3 is TGTGCCGGCGCAAAGGAGGCGTACCCTGGGGCCAACGTCCTGACTTTC.

Comments on this clonotype: No conserved phenylalanine or tryptophan is present at the end of the CDR3, so a read error is the likely explanation. No DNA is shown, since the ends of the CDR3 on it are uncertain; the CDR3 is the one TCRdb lists. The genes are TRBV29-1 and TRBJ2-5; the listed D gene, TRBD1, was not tested against the DNA. The germline V gene encodes CDR1 SQVTM and CDR2 ANQGSEA. The CDR3 is made up of 13 amino acids, end residues included. CDR3 in amino acids: CSAARGFQEARYL.

As regards this clonotype: Here the CDR3 omits its conserved ending phenylalanine or tryptophan, so a read error is the likely source. For the CDR3, the DNA is TGTGCCAGCAGTTTAGAGATACTAAGCACAGATACGCAGTATATC. It codes for CASSLEILSTDTQYI. The chain is built from TRBV12-3 or TRBV12-4 and TRBJ2-3; D call uncertain. The length of the CDR3 is 15 residues. The ends were cut back, 1 base at V and 0 bases at J, with 8 bases in the middle.

Remarks on this clonotype: Because it lacks the conserved phenylalanine or tryptophan at the end, this CDR3 is likely a read error. The chain joins TRBV13 to TRBJ1-6; TRBD1 matches at 9 bases. The V gene's germline CDR1 is PRHDT and CDR2 FYEKMQ (reference sequence). The CDR3 has 17 residues. The chain's CDR3 is CASSLTTGGRFDSHLHC. The CDR3 DNA reads TGTGCCAGCAGTCTAACGACAGGGGGGCGATTTGATTCACACCTCCACTGT.

The chain combines TRBV5-4 with TRBJ2-3; 9 bases match TRBD2. The germline CDR1 and CDR2 sequences are SGHNT and YYREEE (reference sequence). V shed 3 bases, J shed 3 bases, and the junction held 8 bases outside the gene matches. The CDR3 totals 16 residues. The CDR3 loop reads CASSWGGGRATDTQYF. The CDR3 coding sequence is TGTGCCAGCAGCTGGGGCGGCGGGAGGGCAACAGATACGCAGTATTTT.

A single count supports this clonotype. One end of the junction is discordant with germline, which a read error may explain. The V gene is TRBV5-1, the J gene TRBJ2-1; D perhaps matches TRBD2 (7 bases). Germline V CDR1 and CDR2: SGHRS, YFSETQ. This CDR3 region has 18 residues. CDR3 sequence (DNA): TGCGCCAGCAGCTTGGAACCCACAGGGAGGGCCCGCTACGATGAGCAGTTCTTC. Its protein is CASSLEPTGRARYDEQFF.